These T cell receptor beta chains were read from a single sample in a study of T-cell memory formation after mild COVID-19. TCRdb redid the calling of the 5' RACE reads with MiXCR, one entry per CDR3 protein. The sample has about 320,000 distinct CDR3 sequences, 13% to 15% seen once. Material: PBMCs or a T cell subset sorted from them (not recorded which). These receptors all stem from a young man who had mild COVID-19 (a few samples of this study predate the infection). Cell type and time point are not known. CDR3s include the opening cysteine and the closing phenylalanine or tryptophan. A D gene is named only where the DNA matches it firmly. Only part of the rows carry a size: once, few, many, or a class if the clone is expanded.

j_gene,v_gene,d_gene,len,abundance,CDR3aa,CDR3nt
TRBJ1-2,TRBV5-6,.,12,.,CASSLLNYGYTF,TGTGCCAGCAGCTTGCTGAACTATGGCTACACCTTC
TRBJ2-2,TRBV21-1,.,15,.,CASSPREHNTGELFF,TGTGCCAGCAGCCCAAGGGAACACAACACCGGGGAGCTGTTTTTT
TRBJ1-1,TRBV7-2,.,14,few,CASSQEGVGTEAFF,TGTGCCAGCAGCCAGGAGGGGGTTGGCACTGAAGCTTTCTTT
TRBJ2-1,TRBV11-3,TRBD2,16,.,CASSPSSGGLRGEQFF,TGTGCCAGCAGCCCCAGTTCGGGGGGGCTTAGAGGTGAGCAGTTCTTC
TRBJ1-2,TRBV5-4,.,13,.,CASSPERVDGYTF,TGTGCCAGCAGCCCCGAGAGGGTAGATGGCTACACCTTC
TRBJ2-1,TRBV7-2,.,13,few,CASSSISASEQFF,TGTGCCAGCAGCTCAATTTCCGCGAGTGAGCAGTTCTTC
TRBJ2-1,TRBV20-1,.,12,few,CSARDSSNEQFF,TGCAGTGCTAGAGACTCATCCAATGAGCAGTTCTTC
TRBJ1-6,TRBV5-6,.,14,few,CASSNRDHNSPLHF,TGTGCCAGCAGCAACCGGGATCATAATTCACCCCTCCACTTT
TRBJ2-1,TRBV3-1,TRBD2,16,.,CASSQDSGGASNEQFF,TGTGCCAGCAGCCAGGATAGCGGGGGGGCATCCAATGAGCAGTTCTTC
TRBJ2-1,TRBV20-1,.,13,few,CSAPSGSYNEQFF,TGCAGTGCTCCCTCGGGGTCCTACAATGAGCAGTTCTTC
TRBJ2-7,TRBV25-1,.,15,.,CASSGGGGYSYEQYF,TGTGCCAGCAGTGGGGGAGGCGGATACTCCTACGAGCAGTACTTC
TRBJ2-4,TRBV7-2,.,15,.,CASSLGLGGGNIQYF,TGTGCCAGCAGCTTAGGTCTGGGGGGAGGTAACATTCAGTACTTC
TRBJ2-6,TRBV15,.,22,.,CATSRDGWADSPPGAGANVLTF,TGTGCCACCAGCAGAGATGGATGGGCGGACAGCCCGCCTGGCGCCGGGGCCAACGTCCTGACTTTC
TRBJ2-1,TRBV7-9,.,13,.,CASLTQMGNEQFF,TGTGCCAGCCTAACCCAGATGGGCAATGAGCAGTTCTTC
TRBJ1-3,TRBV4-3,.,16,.,CASSPFHRASGNTIYF,TGCGCCAGCAGCCCATTCCACAGGGCCTCTGGAAACACCATATATTTT
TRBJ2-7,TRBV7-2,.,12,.,CASSAWGYEQYF,TGTGCCAGCAGCGCGTGGGGTTACGAGCAGTACTTC
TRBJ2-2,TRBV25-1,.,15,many,CASRSGGSNTGELFF,TGTGCCAGCAGGAGTGGAGGGTCGAACACCGGGGAGCTGTTTTTT
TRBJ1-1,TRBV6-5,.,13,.,CASSYSPRGEAFF,TGTGCCAGCAGTTACTCCCCTCGGGGCGAAGCTTTCTTT
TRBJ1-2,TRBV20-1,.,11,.,CSASDFHGYTF,TGCAGTGCTAGTGACTTTCATGGCTACACCTTC
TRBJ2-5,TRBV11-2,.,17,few,CASSSMSGPGNLETQYF,TGTGCCAGCAGCTCTATGTCGGGGCCCGGTAATTTGGAGACCCAGTACTTC
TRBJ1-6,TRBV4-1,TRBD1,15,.,CASSGVGDSKSPLHF,TGCGCCAGCAGCGGAGTCGGGGACAGTAAATCACCCCTCCACTTT
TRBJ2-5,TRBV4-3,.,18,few,CASSQGPGQGGGQETQYF,TGCGCCAGCAGCCAAGGCCCCGGGCAGGGGGGAGGTCAAGAGACCCAGTACTTC
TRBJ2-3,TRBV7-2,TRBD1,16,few,CASSLGGRTGGDTQYF,TGTGCCAGCAGCTTAGGGGGGCGGACAGGGGGAGATACGCAGTATTTT
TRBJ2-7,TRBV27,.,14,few,CASSRGGGGSEQYF,TGTGCCAGCAGTAGGGGGGGAGGGGGCAGCGAGCAGTACTTC
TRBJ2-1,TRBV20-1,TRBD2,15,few,CSAPGRASGGNEQFF,TGCAGTGCTCCGGGTCGGGCTAGCGGGGGGAATGAGCAGTTCTTC
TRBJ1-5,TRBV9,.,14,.,CASSVGREWQPQHF,TGTGCCAGCAGCGTAGGACGGGAATGGCAGCCCCAGCATTTT
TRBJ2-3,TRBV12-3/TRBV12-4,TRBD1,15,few,CASSRWDSPTDTQYF,TGTGCCAGCAGTCGTTGGGACAGCCCCACAGATACGCAGTATTTT
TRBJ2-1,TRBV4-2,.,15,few,CASSPFASRDNEQFF,TGTGCCAGCAGCCCCTTTGCTAGCCGGGACAATGAGCAGTTCTTC
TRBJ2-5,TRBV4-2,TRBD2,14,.,CASSQVLAGETQYF,TGTGCCAGCAGCCAAGTTCTAGCGGGAGAGACCCAGTACTTC
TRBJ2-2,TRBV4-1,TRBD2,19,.,CASSQEGLAGGPYTGELFF,TGCGCCAGCAGCCAAGAAGGGCTAGCGGGGGGGCCCTATACCGGGGAGCTGTTTTTT
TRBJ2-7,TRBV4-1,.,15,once,CASSPIFGPIYEQYF,TGCGCCAGCAGCCCGATTTTCGGGCCCATCTACGAGCAGTACTTC
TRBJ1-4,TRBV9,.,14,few,CASSGDSAGEKLFF,TGTGCCAGCAGCGGAGACTCAGCGGGGGAAAAACTGTTTTTT
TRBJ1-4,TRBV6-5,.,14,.,CASSYSGPPEKLFF,TGTGCCAGCAGTTACTCGGGGCCGCCTGAAAAACTGTTTTTT
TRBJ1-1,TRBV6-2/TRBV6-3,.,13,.,CASSPQGGSEAFF,TGTGCCAGCTCACCCCAGGGAGGCTCTGAAGCTTTCTTT
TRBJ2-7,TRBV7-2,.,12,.,CASSFDGYEQYF,TGTGCCAGCAGCTTCGACGGCTACGAGCAGTACTTC
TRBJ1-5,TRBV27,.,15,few,CASKKTAGSNQPQHF,TGTGCCAGCAAGAAGACAGCTGGTAGCAATCAGCCCCAGCATTTT
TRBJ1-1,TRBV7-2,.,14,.,CASSFSRAATEAFF,TGTGCCAGCAGCTTTTCCAGGGCGGCCACTGAAGCTTTCTTT
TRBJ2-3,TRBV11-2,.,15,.,CASSFRGRGTDTQYF,TGTGCCAGCAGCTTTCGTGGGCGGGGCACAGATACGCAGTATTTT
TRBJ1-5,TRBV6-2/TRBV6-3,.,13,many,CASSYSTYQPQHF,TGTGCCAGCAGTTACTCGACTTACCAGCCCCAGCATTTT
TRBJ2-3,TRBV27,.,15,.,CASSFYITGTDTQYF,TGTGCCAGCAGTTTTTATATTACAGGCACAGATACGCAGTATTTT
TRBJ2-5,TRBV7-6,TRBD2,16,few,CASSLGLGTSQETQYF,TGTGCCAGCAGCTTAGGGCTTGGGACTAGCCAAGAGACCCAGTACTTC
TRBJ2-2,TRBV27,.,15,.,CASSLWDNNNGELFF,TGTGCCAGCAGTTTATGGGATAATAATAACGGGGAGCTGTTTTTT
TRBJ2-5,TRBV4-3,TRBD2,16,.,CASSQGGLAGRETQYF,TGCGCCAGCAGCCAAGGCGGACTAGCGGGACGAGAGACCCAGTACTTC
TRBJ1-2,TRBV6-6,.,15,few,CASSPNPRTNYGYTF,TGTGCCAGCAGTCCGAACCCCCGGACAAACTATGGCTACACCTTC
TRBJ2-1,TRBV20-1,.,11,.,CSANLQNEQFF,TGCAGTGCCAACCTACAAAATGAGCAGTTCTTC